Below are 21 T cell receptor beta chains sequenced from a single sample in a study of cytomegalovirus exposure and HLA in healthy donors. This PCR relied on a set of 60 Vbeta primers and 13 Jbeta primers. Libraries were prepared by immunoSEQ multiplex PCR; TCRdb keeps only in-frame clonotypes and omits some of them. The top ten clones hold about 16% of a sample with 200,000 to 250,000 clones, around three quarters of them seen once. Sequenced material: PBMCs. The origin of the receptors is a man between 35 and 55 years old in good health and CMV-seronegative.

This chain links TRBV7-2 with TRBJ1-2; D ambiguous. Germline-derived CDR1 and CDR2 are SGHTA and FQGNSA. The V end lost 0 bases, the J end lost 3 bases, and 14 bases lay between the germline ends. This CDR3 region has 16 residues. The CDR3 sequence is CASSLAHGWRDYGYTF. The CDR3, as DNA: TGTGCCAGCAGCTTAGCGCATGGGTGGAGAGACTATGGCTACACCTTC.

The gene calls are TRBV14 and TRBJ2-5; D uncertain. V shed 1 base and J shed 5 bases, with 8 bases lying between them. This CDR3 has 13 residues. Looked up from germline, CDR1 is SGHDN and CDR2 is FVKESK. In DNA form, the CDR3 reads TGTGCCAGCAGCCAAGTATCCGGGGAGACCCAGTACTTC. Translating gives CASSQVSGETQYF.

The genes are TRBV5-1 and TRBJ2-1; TRBD1 matches 7 bases. Germline CDR1 and CDR2: SGHRS and YFSETQ. The CDR3 covers 13 residues. V was clipped by 0 bases and J by 8 bases; unmatched bases: 2. In DNA, the CDR3 is TGCGCCAGCAGCTTGGGGACAGGCGATGAGCAGTTCTTC. Translating it yields CASSLGTGDEQFF.

The rearrangement links TRBV7-9 to TRBJ2-7; tentative D call: TRBD2 (5 bases). Germline assignment: CDR1 SEHNR and CDR2 FQNEAQ (reference sequence). The CDR3 runs 16 residues. Trimming cost V 5 bases and J 5 bases, with 22 bases left between them. The CDR3 DNA follows: TGTGCCAGCAGCCCCTACGGAGCTGGGAGAACCAACGAGCAGTACTTC. It translates to CASSPYGAGRTNEQYF.

The rearrangement joins TRBV27 to TRBJ2-7; 12 bases are shared with TRBD2. Germline CDR1 is MNHEY and CDR2 is SMNVEV (reference sequence). The CDR3 consists of 17 residues. V trimming: 5 bases; J trimming: 3 bases; junction bases outside the gene matches: 11. The CDR3 region is CASSVGLAGVRVYEQYF. Here the CDR3 DNA reads TGTGCCAGCAGTGTGGGACTAGCGGGCGTTCGAGTCTACGAGCAGTACTTC.

This clone was detected once. The V and J genes are TRBV10-3 and TRBJ2-7; 8 positions agree with TRBD1. CDR3 size: 14 residues. The J segment lost 6 bases and the V segment lost 4 bases, leaving 8 bases of the junction unmatched. The germline V gene encodes CDR1 ENHRY and CDR2 SYGVKD. CDR3 protein: CAISGTGSLSEQYF. For the CDR3, the DNA is TGTGCCATCAGTGGGACAGGGTCACTCAGCGAGCAGTACTTC.

The J gene is TRBJ1-2, the V gene TRBV6-6; TRBD1 matches 7 bases. Germline loops: CDR1 MNHNY, CDR2 SVGAGI (reference sequence). The length of the CDR3 is 13 residues. With 0 bases clipped from V and 8 bases from J, the junction kept 3 bases outside the gene matches. The CDR3 region has the DNA TGTGCCAGCAGTTACTCGACAGGGTCGGGCTACACCTTC. This gives the protein CASSYSTGSGYTF.

The rearrangement joins TRBV28 to TRBJ2-5; 9 bases align to TRBD2. Looked up from germline, CDR1 is MDHEN and CDR2 is SYDVKM. This CDR3 spans 14 amino acids. The ends lost 7 bases at V and 4 bases at J; junction bases unmatched: 7. The CDR3, as DNA: TGTGCCAGCATTAGCGGGGGACTTCTAGAGACCCAGTACTTC. Its protein is CASISGGLLETQYF.

This clone has only a few counts. The chain is built from TRBV5-3 and TRBJ1-2; D remains unclear. TRBV5-3 is sorted into the ORF group, with uncertain function. This CDR3 region has 16 residues. V shed 5 bases and J shed 2 bases, with 19 bases lying between them. The CDR3 protein is CARRRREGVMNYGYTF. DNA of the CDR3: TGTGCCAGAAGGAGGAGGGAGGGCGTTATGAACTATGGCTACACCTTC.

V and J are TRBV7-8 and TRBJ2-1; D remains unclear. Germline lookup yields CDR1 SGHVS and CDR2 FQNEAQ. There are 15 residues in the CDR3. V was shortened by 5 bases and J by 0 bases, with 11 bases between the two germline ends. In DNA, the CDR3 is TGTGCCAGCAGCCTGAGGTCTAGCTCCTACAATGAGCAGTTCTTC. Protein product: CASSLRSSSYNEQFF.

The chain has TRBV30 and TRBJ2-5; possibly TRBD2 for D (5 bases). V lost 5 bases and J 4 bases, leaving 17 bases between the germline ends. The CDR3 length is 14 residues. CDR1 is GTSNPN and CDR2 is SVGIG in the germline V gene (reference sequence). Here the CDR3 DNA reads TGTGCCTGGGGGGATCCGGGGTTGGGAGAGACCCAGTACTTC. Its protein is CAWGDPGLGETQYF.

The chain uses TRBV2 and TRBJ2-3, with D possibly TRBD1 on 7 matching bases. This CDR3 contains 14 residues. Germline V gives CDR1 SNHLY, CDR2 FYNNEI. V lost 10 bases and J 2 bases, leaving 16 bases between the germline ends. CDR3 loop: CATRRDSPTDTQYF. The DNA for the CDR3 is TGTGCCACCAGGCGGGACAGCCCCACAGATACGCAGTATTTT.

The chain has TRBV9 and TRBJ2-5, with 9 bases fitting TRBD2. The V gene end was trimmed by 4 bases and the J gene end by 5 bases; junction bases not matched to a gene: 9. Per the germline V gene, CDR1 is SGDLS and CDR2 is YYNGEE. The CDR3 is made up of 15 amino acids. CDR3 coding DNA: TGTGCCAGCAGCTCCTTAGCGGGAGACGGGGAGACCCAGTACTTC. Amino acids: CASSSLAGDGETQYF.

The chain joins TRBV6-1 to TRBJ2-7, with 8 bases that match TRBD1. Trimming at V came to 1 base and at J to 4 bases, leaving 6 bases not matched to a gene. The CDR3 is 15 amino acids. Looked up from germline, CDR1 is MNHNS and CDR2 is SASEGT. CDR3 coding DNA: TGTGCCAGCAGTGAAGTGGGCGGGACAGGATACGAGCAGTACTTC. It yields the protein CASSEVGGTGYEQYF.

A word on this clone: Germline and junction disagree at one end, which may indicate a read error. V is TRBV7-9 and J is TRBJ1-6; TRBD1 agrees at 9 bases. The CDR3 extends over 15 amino acids. Germline V CDR1 and CDR2: SEHNR, FQNEAQ (reference sequence). The CDR3 protein is CSSSLAETGGSPLHF. The DNA of the CDR3 is TGTTCCAGCAGCTTAGCGGAGACAGGGGGTTCACCCCTCCACTTT.

V is TRBV7-9 and J is TRBJ1-1, with a weak D call TRBD1 (5 bases). Looked up from germline, CDR1 is SEHNR and CDR2 is FQNEAQ (reference sequence). V dropped 2 bases and J dropped 6 bases, with 7 bases sitting between them. The CDR3 consists of 12 residues. CDR3 protein: CASSLQGPEAFF. The CDR3 DNA reads TGTGCCAGCAGCTTACAGGGTCCTGAAGCTTTCTTT.

This chain links TRBV5-1 with TRBJ2-7, with TRBD1 matching 11 bases. CDR3 length: 16 residues. Trimming removed 2 bases from V and 5 bases from J; junction bases left unmatched: 9. The germline V gene has CDR1 SGHRS and CDR2 YFSETQ. In DNA form, the CDR3 reads TGCGCCAGCAGCTTCCTTAGGACAGGGGGCAGGGACGAGCAGTACTTC. Its protein is CASSFLRTGGRDEQYF.

This clone is a singleton in its sample. This chain connects TRBV6-5 to TRBJ2-5; tentative D call: TRBD2 (5 bases). V lost 11 bases, J lost 3 bases, and 16 bases lay in between. The CDR3 is made up of 13 amino acids. Germline V gene sequence: CDR1 MNHEY, CDR2 SVGAGI. CDR3 loop: CASKGPGEETQYF. The CDR3 nucleotides read TGTGCCTCCAAGGGTCCCGGGGAAGAGACCCAGTACTTC.

The chain joins TRBV11-2 to TRBJ2-7; 8 bases match TRBD1. This CDR3 has 15 amino acids. V lost 4 bases to trimming and J lost 0 bases; unmatched junction nucleotides: 5. The germline V gene encodes CDR1 SGHAT and CDR2 FQNNGV. CDR3 protein: CASSSTGGSSYEQYF. The CDR3, as DNA: TGTGCCAGCAGCTCCACAGGGGGTAGCTCCTACGAGCAGTACTTC.

In DNA form, the CDR3 reads TGTGCCAGCAGTCGACAGGGCCTCTACTCCTACGAGCAGTACTTC. This codes for CASSRQGLYSYEQYF. V is TRBV27 and J is TRBJ2-7; 7 bases align to TRBD1. The CDR3 has 15 amino acids. The trim removed 5 bases at V and 0 bases at J, leaving 7 bases unmatched. Germline V lookup: CDR1 MNHEY, CDR2 SMNVEV (reference sequence).

The J gene is TRBJ2-7, the V gene TRBV7-2, with 8 bases that match TRBD2. CDR1 and CDR2 from the germline V gene are SGHTA and FQGNSA. The CDR3 sequence is 14 residues long. Germline trimming cut 7 bases from V and 3 bases from J; bases unmatched to any gene: 8. The DNA for the CDR3 is TGTGCCAGCACGCCCCGAGCGGGAGTCTACGAGCAGTACTTC. Translation gives CASTPRAGVYEQYF.